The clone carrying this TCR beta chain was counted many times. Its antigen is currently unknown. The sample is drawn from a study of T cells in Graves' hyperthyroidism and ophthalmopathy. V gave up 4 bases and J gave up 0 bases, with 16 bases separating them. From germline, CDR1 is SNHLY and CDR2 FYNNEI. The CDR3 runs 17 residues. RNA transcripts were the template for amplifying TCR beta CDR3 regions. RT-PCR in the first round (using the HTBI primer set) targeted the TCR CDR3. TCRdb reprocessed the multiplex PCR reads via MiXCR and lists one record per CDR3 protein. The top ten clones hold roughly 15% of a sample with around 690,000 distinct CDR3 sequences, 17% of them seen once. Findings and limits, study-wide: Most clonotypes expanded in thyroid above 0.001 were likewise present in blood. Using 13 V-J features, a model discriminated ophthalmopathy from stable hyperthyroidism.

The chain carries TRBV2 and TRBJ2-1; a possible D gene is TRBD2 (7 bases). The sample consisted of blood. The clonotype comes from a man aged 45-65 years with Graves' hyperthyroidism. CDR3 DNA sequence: TGTGCCAGCAGTGGGGGGCCCGGGAGGAACTCCTACAATGAGCAGTTCTTC. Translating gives CASSGGPGRNSYNEQFF. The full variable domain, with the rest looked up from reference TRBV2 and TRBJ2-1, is EPEVTQTPSHQVTQMGQEVILRCVPISNHLYFYWYRQILGQKVEFLVSFYNNEISEKSEIFDDQFSVERPDGSNFTLKIRSTKLEDSAMYFCASSGGPGRNSYNEQFFGPGTRLTVL.